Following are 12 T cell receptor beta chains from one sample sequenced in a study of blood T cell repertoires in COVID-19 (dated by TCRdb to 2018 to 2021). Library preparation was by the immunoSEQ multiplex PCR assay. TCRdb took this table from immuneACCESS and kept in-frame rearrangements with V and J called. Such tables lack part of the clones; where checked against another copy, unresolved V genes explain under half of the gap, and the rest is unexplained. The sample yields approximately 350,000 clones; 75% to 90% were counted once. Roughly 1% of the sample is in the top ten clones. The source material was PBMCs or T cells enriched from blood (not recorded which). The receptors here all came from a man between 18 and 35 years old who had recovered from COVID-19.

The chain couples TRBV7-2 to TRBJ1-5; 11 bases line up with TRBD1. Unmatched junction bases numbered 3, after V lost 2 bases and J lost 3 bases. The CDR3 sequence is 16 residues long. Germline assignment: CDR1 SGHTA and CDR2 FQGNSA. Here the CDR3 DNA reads TGTGCCAGCAGCTTAAGGACAGGGGGCTTCAATCAGCCCCAGCATTTT. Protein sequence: CASSLRTGGFNQPQHF.

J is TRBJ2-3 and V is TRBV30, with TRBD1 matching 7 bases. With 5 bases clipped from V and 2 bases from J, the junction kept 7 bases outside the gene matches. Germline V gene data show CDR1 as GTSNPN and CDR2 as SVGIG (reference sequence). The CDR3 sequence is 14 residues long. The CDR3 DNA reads TGTGCCTGGGCCACGGGACAGATCACAGATACGCAGTATTTT. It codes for CAWATGQITDTQYF.

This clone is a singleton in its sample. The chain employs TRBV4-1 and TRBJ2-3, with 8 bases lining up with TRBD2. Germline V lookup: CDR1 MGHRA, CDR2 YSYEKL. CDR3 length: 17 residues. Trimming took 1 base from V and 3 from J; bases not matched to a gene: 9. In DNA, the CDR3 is TGCGCCAGCAGCCAAGGGGCCAGCGGGAGTATAACAGATACGCAGTATTTT. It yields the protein CASSQGASGSITDTQYF.

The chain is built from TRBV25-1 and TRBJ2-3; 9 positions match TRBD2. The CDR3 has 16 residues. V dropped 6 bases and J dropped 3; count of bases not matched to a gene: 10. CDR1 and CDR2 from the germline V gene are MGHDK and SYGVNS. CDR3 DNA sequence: TGTGCCAGCAGGGCCCCTGGGAGCGGGAGGACAGATACGCAGTATTTT. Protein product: CASRAPGSGRTDTQYF.

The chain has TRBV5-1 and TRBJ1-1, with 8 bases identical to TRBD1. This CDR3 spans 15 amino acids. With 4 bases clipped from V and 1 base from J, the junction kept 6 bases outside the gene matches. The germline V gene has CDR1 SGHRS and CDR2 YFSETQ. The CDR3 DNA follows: TGCGCCAGCAGCCCTACAGGGGGACAGAACACTGAAGCTTTCTTT. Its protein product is CASSPTGGQNTEAFF.

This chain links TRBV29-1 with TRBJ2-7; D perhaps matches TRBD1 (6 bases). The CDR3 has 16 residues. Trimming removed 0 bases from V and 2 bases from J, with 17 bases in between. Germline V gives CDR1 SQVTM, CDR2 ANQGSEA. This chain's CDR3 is CSVEDNEDSPTYEQYF. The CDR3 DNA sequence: TGCAGCGTTGAAGACAATGAGGACAGCCCGACCTACGAGCAGTACTTC.

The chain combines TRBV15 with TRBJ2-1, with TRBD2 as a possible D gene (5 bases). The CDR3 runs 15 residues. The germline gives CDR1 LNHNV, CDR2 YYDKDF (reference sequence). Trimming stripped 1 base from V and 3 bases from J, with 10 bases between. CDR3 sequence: CATSRGTPLYNEQFF. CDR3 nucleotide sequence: TGTGCCACCAGCAGAGGGACTCCCCTCTACAATGAGCAGTTCTTC.

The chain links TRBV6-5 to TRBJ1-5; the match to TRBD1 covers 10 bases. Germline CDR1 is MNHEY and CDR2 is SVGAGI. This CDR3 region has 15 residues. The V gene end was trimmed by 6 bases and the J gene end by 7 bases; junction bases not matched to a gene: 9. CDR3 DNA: TGTGCCAGCAGACAGACAGGGGGCAGTTCGCAGCCCCAGCATTTT. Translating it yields CASRQTGGSSQPQHF.

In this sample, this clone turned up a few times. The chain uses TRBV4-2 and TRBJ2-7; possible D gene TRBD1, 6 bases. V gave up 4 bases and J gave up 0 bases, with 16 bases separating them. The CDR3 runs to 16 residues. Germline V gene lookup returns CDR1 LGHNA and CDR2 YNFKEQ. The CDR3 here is CASSPLPRGNSYEQYF. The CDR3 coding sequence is TGTGCCAGCAGCCCCCTTCCGAGGGGGAACTCCTACGAGCAGTACTTC.

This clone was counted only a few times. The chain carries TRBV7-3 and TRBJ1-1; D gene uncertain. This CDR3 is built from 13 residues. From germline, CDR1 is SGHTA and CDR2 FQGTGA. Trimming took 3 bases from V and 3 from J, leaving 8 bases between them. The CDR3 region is CASSFSADTEAFF. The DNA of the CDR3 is TGTGCCAGCAGCTTCAGTGCGGACACTGAAGCTTTCTTT.

The CDR3 here is CASSWILQGTSLYSNQPQHF. The CDR3 DNA sequence: TGTGCCAGCAGCTGGATTTTACAGGGAACTTCTCTGTATAGCAATCAGCCCCAGCATTTT. The rearrangement links TRBV5-8 to TRBJ1-5, with D possibly matching TRBD1 (6 bases). The germline V gene has CDR1 SGHTS and CDR2 YDEGEE. V was shortened by 3 bases and J by 0 bases, with 25 bases between the two germline ends. The CDR3 covers 20 residues.

The CDR3 spells CASSDRDNNEQFF. The CDR3 nucleotides read TGTGCCAGCAGTGACCGGGACAACAATGAGCAGTTCTTC. The chain employs TRBV6-4 and TRBJ2-1, with D tentatively TRBD1 (6 bases). Germline-derived CDR1 and CDR2 are MRHNA and SNTAGT. Trimming took off 2 bases at V and 5 bases at J, with 7 bases between the two ends. The CDR3 runs to 13 residues.